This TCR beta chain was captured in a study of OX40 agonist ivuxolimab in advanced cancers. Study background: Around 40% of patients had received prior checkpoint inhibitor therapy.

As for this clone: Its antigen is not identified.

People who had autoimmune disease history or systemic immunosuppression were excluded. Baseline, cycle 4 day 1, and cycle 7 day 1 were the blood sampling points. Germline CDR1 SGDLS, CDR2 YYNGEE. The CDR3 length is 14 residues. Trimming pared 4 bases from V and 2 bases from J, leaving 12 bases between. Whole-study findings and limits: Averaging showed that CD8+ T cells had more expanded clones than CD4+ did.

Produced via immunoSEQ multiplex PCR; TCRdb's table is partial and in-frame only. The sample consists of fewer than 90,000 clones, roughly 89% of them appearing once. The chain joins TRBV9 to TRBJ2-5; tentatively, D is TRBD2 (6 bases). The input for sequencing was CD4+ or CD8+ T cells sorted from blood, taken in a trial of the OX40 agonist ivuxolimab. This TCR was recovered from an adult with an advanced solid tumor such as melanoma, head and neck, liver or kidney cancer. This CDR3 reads CASSFRGVQETQYF. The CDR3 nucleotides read TGTGCCAGCAGCTTTCGCGGGGTTCAAGAGACCCAGTACTTC.